The present T cell receptor beta chain was sequenced within a study of CD8 T cells in ankylosing spondylitis. MiXCR, applied by TCRdb to the 5' RACE reads, yields one record per CDR3 protein. The sample consists of about 33,000 distinct CDR3 sequences, about an eighth of them appearing once. CDR3 length equals 15 residues. Germline CDR1 reads MNHEY; CDR2 reads SVGEGT. With 5 bases removed from V and 4 bases from J, the gap between germline ends came to 15 bases. Study-wide points: Prior literature has documented some motif variants in synovial fluid and blood from reactive arthritis. Disease-linked clones had a CD8+ phenotype and relatively low frequency in peripheral blood. For ankylosing spondylitis blood, a TCR beta motif of seven to nine highly homologous variants appeared characteristic.

With regard to this clonotype: As yet, its antigen is unknown.

This clonotype was obtained from a male donor with ankylosing spondylitis. The sample was synovial fluid, either unsorted or a sorted T cell fraction (not recorded which). The genes are TRBV6-2 or TRBV6-3 and TRBJ2-1; D is ambiguous. CDR3 sequence: CASSPATDVYNEQFF. The CDR3 DNA reads TGTGCCAGCAGTCCGGCGACCGACGTATACAATGAGCAGTTCTTC.